This T cell receptor (beta chain) was sequenced during a study of T cells in Graves' hyperthyroidism and ophthalmopathy. The J segment lost 6 bases and the V segment lost 1 base, leaving 2 bases of the junction unmatched. There are 15 residues in the CDR3. Germline CDR1 is SGHRS and CDR2 is YFSETQ. This clonotype showed up many times. The antigen remains undetermined. Amplified regions were TCR beta CDR3 sequences from RNA transcripts. TCR CDR3 underwent first-round RT-PCR with the HTBI primer set. One entry per CDR3 protein results from TCRdb running MiXCR on the multiplex PCR reads. The data hold almost 500,000 distinct CDR3 sequences, with 22% observed a single time. Study conclusions and caveats: Ophthalmopathy could be told apart from stable hyperthyroidism with a 13 V-J model.

The sequence was collected from a woman between 65 and 79 years old with Graves' ophthalmopathy. Material: blood. J is TRBJ2-1 and V is TRBV5-1, with 12 bases identical to TRBD2. For the CDR3, the DNA is TGCGCCAGCAGCTTGAAGACTAGCGGGAGCAATGAGCAGTTCTTC. Residues: CASSLKTSGSNEQFF. The variable domain in full, completed from reference TRBV5-1 and TRBJ2-1, reads KAGVTQTPRYLIKTRGQQVTLSCSPISGHRSVSWYQQTPGQGLQFLFEYFSETQRNKGNFPGRFSGRQFSNSRSEMNVSTLELGDSALYLCASSLKTSGSNEQFFGPGTRLTVL.